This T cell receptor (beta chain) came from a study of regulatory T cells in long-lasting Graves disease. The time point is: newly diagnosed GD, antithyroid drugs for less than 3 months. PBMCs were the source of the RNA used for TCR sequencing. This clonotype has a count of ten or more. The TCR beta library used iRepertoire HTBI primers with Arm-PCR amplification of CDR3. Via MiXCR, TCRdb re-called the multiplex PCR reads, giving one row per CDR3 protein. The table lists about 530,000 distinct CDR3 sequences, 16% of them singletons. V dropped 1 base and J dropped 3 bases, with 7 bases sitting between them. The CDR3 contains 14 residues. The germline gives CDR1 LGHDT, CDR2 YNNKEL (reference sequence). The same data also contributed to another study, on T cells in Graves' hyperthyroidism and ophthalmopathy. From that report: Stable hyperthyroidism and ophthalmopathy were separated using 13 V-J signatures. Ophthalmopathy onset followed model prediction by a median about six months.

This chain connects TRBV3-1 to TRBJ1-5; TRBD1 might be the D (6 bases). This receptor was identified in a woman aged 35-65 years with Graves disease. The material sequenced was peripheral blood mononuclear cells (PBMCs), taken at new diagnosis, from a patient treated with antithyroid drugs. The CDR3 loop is CASSQAGVNQPQHF. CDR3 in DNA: TGTGCCAGCAGCCAAGCAGGGGTCAATCAGCCCCAGCATTTT. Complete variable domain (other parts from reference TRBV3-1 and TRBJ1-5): DTAVSQTPKYLVTQMGNDKSIKCEQNLGHDTMYWYKQDSKKFLKIMFSYNNKELIINETVPNRFSPKSPDKAHLNLHINSLELGDSAVYFCASSQAGVNQPQHFGDGTRLSIL.